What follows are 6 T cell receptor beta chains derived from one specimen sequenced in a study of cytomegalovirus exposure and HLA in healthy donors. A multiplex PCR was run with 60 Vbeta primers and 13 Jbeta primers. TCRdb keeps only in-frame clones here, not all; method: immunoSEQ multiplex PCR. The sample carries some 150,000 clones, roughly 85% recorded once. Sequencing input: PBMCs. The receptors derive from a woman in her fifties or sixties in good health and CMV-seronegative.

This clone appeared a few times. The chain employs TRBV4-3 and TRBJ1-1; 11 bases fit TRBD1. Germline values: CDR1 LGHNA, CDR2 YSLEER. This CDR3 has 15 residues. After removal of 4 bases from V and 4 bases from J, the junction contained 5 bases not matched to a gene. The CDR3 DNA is TGCGCCAGCAGCCCTGGGGGGACAGGGGGCACTGAAGCTTTCTTT. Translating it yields CASSPGGTGGTEAFF.

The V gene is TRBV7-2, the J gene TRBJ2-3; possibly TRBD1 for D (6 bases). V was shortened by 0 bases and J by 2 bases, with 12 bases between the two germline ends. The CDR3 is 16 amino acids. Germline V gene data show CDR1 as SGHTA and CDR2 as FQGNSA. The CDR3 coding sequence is TGTGCCAGCAGCTTAGCAGTGGGGGCTACCACAGATACGCAGTATTTT. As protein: CASSLAVGATTDTQYF.

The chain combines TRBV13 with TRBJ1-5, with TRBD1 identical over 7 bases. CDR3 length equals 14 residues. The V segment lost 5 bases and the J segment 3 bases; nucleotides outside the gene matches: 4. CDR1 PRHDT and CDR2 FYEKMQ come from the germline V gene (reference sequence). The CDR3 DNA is TGTGCCAGCAGCCGGACAGGCACCAATCAGCCCCAGCATTTT. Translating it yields CASSRTGTNQPQHF.

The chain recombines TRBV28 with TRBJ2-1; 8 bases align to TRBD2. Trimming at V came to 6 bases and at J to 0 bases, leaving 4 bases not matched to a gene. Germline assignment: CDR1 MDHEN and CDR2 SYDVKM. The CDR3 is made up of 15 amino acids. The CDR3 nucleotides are TGTGCCAGCAGGAACAGCGGGAGCTCCTACAATGAGCAGTTCTTC. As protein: CASRNSGSSYNEQFF.

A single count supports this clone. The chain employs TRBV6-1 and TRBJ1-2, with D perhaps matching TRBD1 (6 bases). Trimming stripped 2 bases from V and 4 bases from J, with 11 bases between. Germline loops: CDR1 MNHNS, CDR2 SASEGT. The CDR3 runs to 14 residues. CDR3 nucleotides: TGTGCCAGCAGTGAACAGGGGTCCCGCTATGGCTACACCTTC. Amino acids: CASSEQGSRYGYTF.

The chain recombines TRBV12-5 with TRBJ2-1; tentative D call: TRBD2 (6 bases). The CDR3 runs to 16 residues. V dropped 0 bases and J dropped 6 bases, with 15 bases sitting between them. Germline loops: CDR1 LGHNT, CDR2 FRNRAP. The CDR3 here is CASGLVLAGPPNEQFF. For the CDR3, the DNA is TGTGCTAGTGGTTTGGTACTGGCGGGGCCCCCCAATGAGCAGTTCTTC.